The present TCR beta chain was sequenced within a study of blood T cell repertoires in COVID-19. Background on the study: The United States, Italy and Spain were the sources of the acute and convalescent COVID-19 samples. T cells, B-cell-depleted T cells, or PBMCs supplied cDNA or gDNA.

CDR1 and CDR2 from the germline V gene are SNHLY and FYNNEI. The CDR3 is 14 amino acids. V was pared by 5 bases and J by 1 base, with 2 bases of the junction left unmatched. In the authors' workflow: Quantification of nucleated cells was approximated via reference gene primer amplification. Profiling relied on immunoSEQ multiplex PCR, and the TCRdb table lists in-frame clones only, not all of them. V and J calls and clone size are those listed in that table; D and trimming were worked out from the DNA. The sample yields under 150,000 clones, more than 75% seen once. This TCR was sampled from a man between 60 and 70 years old with active or convalescent COVID-19. J is TRBJ2-3 and V is TRBV2; 8 bases line up with TRBD2. Sequencing was carried out using peripheral blood. The CDR3 reads CASSQLAGTDTQYF. The CDR3, as DNA: TGTGCCAGCAGTCAACTAGCGGGCACAGATACGCAGTATTTT.